This T cell receptor beta chain was sequenced during a study of blood T cell repertoires in COVID-19. Study-wide background: Sources were T cells, B-cell-depleted T cells, or PBMCs; the material itself was cDNA or gDNA.

This CDR3 has 15 residues. CDR1 and CDR2 (germline): KGHSH, LQKENI. V was cut by 6 bases and J by 0 bases, with 12 bases left in between. Profiled with immunoSEQ multiplex PCR; TCRdb holds only in-frame clones, not every one. There are tens of thousands of clones in the sample; 65% to 85% occur only once, and around 5% lies in the top ten. This clonotype was sampled from a man aged 50-60 years with active COVID-19. The chain uses TRBV18 and TRBJ1-3; D not certain. Sequencing was performed on peripheral blood. Written as DNA, the CDR3 is TGTGCCAGCTCGGGCATTCAGGACTCTGGAAACACCATATATTTT. It is translated as CASSGIQDSGNTIYF. The entire variable domain, with the rest obtained from reference TRBV18 and TRBJ1-3, is as follows: NAGVMQNPRHLVRRRGQEARLRCSPMKGHSHVYWYRQLPEEGLKFMVYLQKENIIDESGMPKERFSAEFPKEGPSILRIQQVVRGDSAAYFCASSGIQDSGNTIYFGEGSWLTVV.